One sample yielded the 27 T cell receptor beta chains listed below, sequenced in a study of blood T cells in healthy people across ages. Using a J-beta primer mix together with a sample-barcoded 5' primer, a second PCR was run for about 6 to 12 cycles. TCRdb processed the 5' RACE reads anew with MiXCR; each CDR3 protein has one entry. The sample lists about 1.4 million distinct CDR3 sequences, roughly 64% occurring once. The sequenced sample consisted of blood. These receptors all stem from a man between 18 and 29 years old in good health.

The table lists this clonotype with a few counts. The chain joins TRBV6-2 or TRBV6-3 to TRBJ2-1; TRBD2 is a possible D gene (6 bases). Germline V gives CDR1 MNHEY, CDR2 SVGEGT. V dropped 2 bases and J dropped 5 bases, with 10 bases sitting between them. The CDR3 consists of 14 residues. Here the CDR3 reads CASSYAGPHNEQFF. The CDR3 DNA is TGTGCCAGCAGTTACGCGGGACCACACAATGAGCAGTTCTTC.

Turning to this clonotype: Mismatch with germline at one junction end may stem from a read error. V gene TRBV6-5 combines with J gene TRBJ1-1; D gene ambiguous. The CDR3 runs 14 residues. The germline V gene has CDR1 MNHEY and CDR2 SVGAGI. The CDR3 reads CASSYSQMNTGAFF. CDR3 DNA sequence: TGTGCCAGCAGTTACTCACAGATGAACACTGGAGCTTTCTTT.

On this clonotype: The germline gene is not matched at one end of the junction; a read error may be the cause. The genes are TRBV6-5 and TRBJ2-1; D remains ambiguous. The CDR3 is 12 amino acids. The germline V gene has CDR1 MNHEY and CDR2 SVGAGI. The CDR3 bases are TGTACCAGCAGCCCGGGCCCAAATGGGCAGTTCTTC. Translated: CTSSPGPNGQFF.

The chain couples TRBV20-1 to TRBJ2-5, with unresolved D. V was shortened by 8 bases and J by 5 bases, with 9 bases between the two germline ends. Germline V lookup: CDR1 DFQATT, CDR2 SNEGSKA (reference sequence). The CDR3 runs 10 residues. Here the CDR3 DNA reads TGCAGTCTGCCCGGGGAGACCCAGTACTTC. Residues: CSLPGETQYF.

The chain is built from TRBV20-1 and TRBJ2-5; 9 nucleotides agree with TRBD1. CDR3 length: 15 amino acids. J was trimmed by 1 base and V by 7 bases; bases with no gene match: 10. Germline CDR1 and CDR2: DFQATT and SNEGSKA (reference sequence). This CDR3 is CSVTGGGRPQETQYF. CDR3 in DNA: TGCAGTGTCACAGGGGGCGGTAGACCCCAAGAGACCCAGTACTTC.

This clonotype was observed a handful of times. V usage is TRBV11-2 and J usage is TRBJ2-3, with a weak D call TRBD1 (5 bases). CDR3 length: 15 residues. From germline, CDR1 is SGHAT and CDR2 FQNNGV. The V gene lost 5 bases and the J gene lost 3 bases, with 15 bases spanning the gap. The CDR3 reads CASSPGPVMTDTQYF. In nucleotides, the CDR3 is TGTGCCAGCAGCCCAGGGCCCGTTATGACAGATACGCAGTATTTT.

This clonotype was seen a few times. The chain joins TRBV15 to TRBJ2-7; 7 nucleotides agree with TRBD2. In germline, CDR1 is LNHNV, CDR2 YYDKDF (reference sequence). J lost 5 bases, V lost 1 base, and 8 bases had no gene match. The CDR3 has 15 amino acids. This chain's CDR3 is CATSRVGGVGDEQYF. CDR3 in DNA: TGTGCCACCAGCAGAGTGGGAGGGGTAGGCGACGAGCAGTACTTC.

The chain joins TRBV4-1 to TRBJ1-1; D is unclear. The V end was cut by 1 base, the J end by 2 bases, with 11 bases between. Germline V gene lookup returns CDR1 MGHRA and CDR2 YSYEKL. The CDR3 length is 15 residues. The CDR3 loop is CASSQGRSPNTEAFF. DNA of the CDR3: TGCGCCAGCAGCCAAGGCAGAAGTCCTAACACTGAAGCTTTCTTT.

The genes are TRBV21-1 and TRBJ2-2; the table's D call TRBD1 went unverified against the DNA. TRBV21-1 is a recognized pseudogene. This CDR3 is 16 amino acids long. CDR3 bases: TGTGCCAGCAGCAAAGGACCACAGGTCTTCACCGGGGAGCTGTTTTTT. It codes for CASSKGPQVFTGELFF.

This clonotype was detected a few times. J is TRBJ2-7 and V is TRBV20-1, with D perhaps matching TRBD1 (7 bases). CDR3 size: 14 residues. Trimming cost V 0 bases and J 1 base, with 10 bases left between them. Germline CDR1 is DFQATT and CDR2 is SNEGSKA (reference sequence). The CDR3 reads CSARDRGESYEQYF. CDR3 sequence (DNA): TGCAGTGCTAGAGACAGGGGGGAATCCTACGAGCAGTACTTC.

V gene TRBV29-1 combines with J gene TRBJ2-5, with TRBD2 matching 8 bases. The CDR3 totals 15 residues. CDR1 SQVTM and CDR2 ANQGSEA come from the germline V gene. V shed 4 bases and J 5 bases; nucleotides not matched to a gene: 12. CDR3 nucleotide sequence: TGCAGCGTTGGTTCGAATCGGGGGGGCTTGGAGACCCAGTACTTC. Its protein is CSVGSNRGGLETQYF.

The CDR3 spells CSVVYRGQGTHEQYF. The CDR3 DNA follows: TGCAGCGTTGTGTATCGGGGACAGGGTACCCACGAGCAGTACTTC. This sequence joins TRBV29-1 and TRBJ2-7; 9 bases line up with TRBD1. CDR1 is SQVTM, CDR2 ANQGSEA, per germline. This CDR3 spans 15 amino acids. The J segment lost 5 bases and the V segment lost 4 bases, leaving 12 bases of the junction unmatched.

This chain connects TRBV7-2 to TRBJ2-3, with TRBD2 identical over 7 bases. This CDR3 comprises 16 residues. Germline V lookup: CDR1 SGHTA, CDR2 FQGNSA. V shed 5 bases and J 0 bases; nucleotides not matched to a gene: 8. This CDR3 is CASSRRSSGSTDTQYF. CDR3 coding DNA: TGTGCCAGCAGCCGACGTTCTAGCGGTAGCACAGATACGCAGTATTTT.

The chain recombines TRBV6-2 or TRBV6-3 with TRBJ2-1; the D gene could be TRBD1 or TRBD2 (6 bases each). V was pared by 7 bases and J by 10 bases, with 23 bases between. The V gene's germline CDR1 is MNHEY and CDR2 SVGEGT. This CDR3 spans 15 amino acids. This CDR3 is CASTPPGPGAGEQFF. The CDR3 DNA follows: TGTGCCAGCACTCCCCCCGGCCCGGGGGCCGGGGAGCAGTTCTTC.

The V and J genes are TRBV4-3 and TRBJ2-5, with D tentatively TRBD1 (6 bases). Germline CDR1 reads LGHNA; CDR2 reads YSLEER. The CDR3 totals 14 residues. V was shortened by 3 bases and J by 3 bases, with 11 bases between the two germline ends. This chain's CDR3 is CASSHPGHEETQYF. CDR3 in DNA: TGCGCCAGCAGCCATCCGGGACACGAAGAGACCCAGTACTTC.

V and J are TRBV10-2 and TRBJ2-3; the match to TRBD1 covers 10 bases. There are 15 residues in the CDR3. J lost 0 bases, V lost 6 bases, and 3 bases had no gene match. Per the germline V gene, CDR1 is WSHSY and CDR2 is SAAADI. In DNA form, the CDR3 reads TGCGCCAGCAGCGGGACAGGGGCTAGCACAGATACGCAGTATTTT. Translating gives CASSGTGASTDTQYF.

The chain carries TRBV29-1 and TRBJ1-1; D remains unclear. Trimming removed 4 bases at V and 1 base at J, with 7 bases between. The germline V gene has CDR1 SQVTM and CDR2 ANQGSEA. The CDR3 has 12 amino acids. The CDR3 DNA is TGCAGCGTTGTTAGCACGAACACTGAAGCTTTCTTT. The encoded protein is CSVVSTNTEAFF.

The chain recombines TRBV4-2 with TRBJ1-2; D call uncertain. Germline V gene data show CDR1 as LGHNA and CDR2 as YNFKEQ. The CDR3 sequence is 16 residues long. V dropped 3 bases and J dropped 2 bases, with 16 bases sitting between them. The DNA of the CDR3 is TGTGCCAGCAGCCAGTTAGAGGGCAGGCCGAACTATGGCTACACCTTC. It encodes CASSQLEGRPNYGYTF.

The chain uses TRBV5-1 and TRBJ1-4, with unresolved D. The CDR3 consists of 12 residues. The V end lost 0 bases, the J end lost 10 bases, and 7 bases lay between the germline ends. From germline, CDR1 is SGHRS and CDR2 YFSETQ. CDR3 DNA: TGCGCCAGCAGCTTGGACGACGGAAAACTGTTTTTT. The encoded protein is CASSLDDGKLFF. Full variable domain (rest looked up from reference TRBV5-1 and TRBJ1-4): KAGVTQTPRYLIKTRGQQVTLSCSPISGHRSVSWYQQTPGQGLQFLFEYFSETQRNKGNFPGRFSGRQFSNSRSEMNVSTLELGDSALYLCASSLDDGKLFFGSGTQLSVL.

For the CDR3, the DNA is TGTGCCAGCAGTCAGACAGGGGAACTAGATGGCTACACCTTC. Its translation is CASSQTGELDGYTF. The chain recombines TRBV27 with TRBJ1-2, with 8 bases that match TRBD1. CDR1 MNHEY and CDR2 SMNVEV come from the germline V gene (reference sequence). CDR3 length equals 14 residues. V shed 5 bases, J shed 6 bases, and the junction held 8 bases outside the gene matches.

The V and J genes are TRBV7-8 and TRBJ2-3; D might be TRBD1 or TRBD2, each matching 6 bases. From germline, CDR1 is SGHVS and CDR2 FQNEAQ. The CDR3 is 16 amino acids. The V gene lost 5 bases and the J gene lost 0 bases, with 15 bases spanning the gap. The CDR3 nucleotides read TGTGCCAGCAGCCCCGCGGAGGGGGGAAGCACAGATACGCAGTATTTT. Amino acids: CASSPAEGGSTDTQYF.

The V and J genes are TRBV5-6 and TRBJ2-1; D gene ambiguous. The better agreement between TRBJ2-7 and the DNA end casts doubt on the J call. Germline V lookup: CDR1 SGHDT, CDR2 YYEEEE. This CDR3 is 18 amino acids long. CDR3: CASSLGLYLELYPNEQYF. For the CDR3, the DNA is TGTGCCAGCAGCTTGGGCCTGTATCTAGAACTGTATCCCAACGAGCAGTACTTC.

The chain carries TRBV11-2 and TRBJ2-7, with TRBD2 identical over 9 bases. Losses at the gene ends were 5 bases for V and 3 bases for J; bases not matched to a gene: 11. Germline CDR1 is SGHAT and CDR2 is FQNNGV. CDR3 length: 16 amino acids. The CDR3 spells CASSPGASGIYYEQYF. CDR3 nucleotides: TGTGCCAGCAGCCCCGGCGCTAGCGGGATTTACTACGAGCAGTACTTC.

The genes are TRBV12-3 or TRBV12-4 and TRBJ1-4; D is undetermined. This CDR3 spans 15 amino acids. V gave up 0 bases and J gave up 8 bases, with 13 bases separating them. In nucleotides, the CDR3 is TGTGCCAGCAGTTTAGCTCGGGGAGCGGGAGAAAAACTGTTTTTT. This codes for CASSLARGAGEKLFF.

This clonotype was seen more than once but under ten times. The chain links TRBV29-1 to TRBJ2-7, with 7 bases matching TRBD1. The CDR3 is 13 amino acids. Germline V gene lookup returns CDR1 SQVTM and CDR2 ANQGSEA. The ends lost 6 bases at V and 0 bases at J; junction bases unmatched: 5. The CDR3 coding sequence is TGCAGCGTGGAGACAGGGACCTCCTACGAGCAGTACTTC. Amino acids: CSVETGTSYEQYF.

J is TRBJ2-7 and V is TRBV25-1; a weak D match, TRBD1 (6 bases). The germline gives CDR1 MGHDK, CDR2 SYGVNS. The germline V and J ends were trimmed by 7 bases and 2 bases, with 9 bases remaining between them. The CDR3 length is 12 residues. The CDR3 protein is CASKGDPYEQYF. In DNA, the CDR3 is TGTGCCAGCAAGGGGGACCCCTACGAGCAGTACTTC.

The chain uses TRBV20-1 and TRBJ2-1; D not resolved. Per germline, CDR1 DFQATT and CDR2 SNEGSKA (reference sequence). V was cut by 2 bases and J by 8 bases, with 7 bases left in between. The CDR3 is made up of 11 amino acids. The CDR3 nucleotides read TGCAGTGCTAGACCGTGGGATGAGCAGTTCTTC. Translating gives CSARPWDEQFF.